The rows below give T cell receptor beta chains drawn from one sample of a study of T cell repertoires in cytomegalovirus infection. Via MiXCR, TCRdb re-called the reads, giving one row per CDR3 protein. This table has 250,000 to 350,000 distinct CDR3 sequences, over 20% appearing once. The sample was PBMCs. The origin of the receptors is a human donor in good health (CMV status not recorded). Some clones in this sample may be carry-over from other donors' samples. Each CDR3 is given with its conserved first and last residue. The D gene is left open where the match is weak.

v_gene: TRBV4-1; len: 24; d_gene: TRBD2; CDR3aa: CASSQDQFPRPGLAGEGGPYEQYF
v_gene: TRBV7-2; len: 13; d_gene: NA; CDR3aa: CASSSTVNTEAFF
v_gene: TRBV7-2; len: 16; d_gene: TRBD1; CDR3aa: CASSAAGTGNGETQYF
v_gene: TRBV20-1; len: 14; d_gene: TRBD2; CDR3aa: CSAGGSGSYNEQFF
v_gene: TRBV28; len: 15; d_gene: TRBD1; CDR3aa: CASSPDLGQGNGYTF
v_gene: TRBV28; len: 18; d_gene: TRBD1; CDR3aa: CASSKSGTAILSNQPQHF
v_gene: TRBV6-1; len: 14; d_gene: NA; CDR3aa: CASRDRYSNTEAFF
v_gene: TRBV24-1; len: 12; d_gene: NA; CDR3aa: CATSDFTGELFF
v_gene: TRBV5-1; len: 16; d_gene: TRBD1; CDR3aa: CASRRSATGETYEQYF
v_gene: TRBV29-1; len: 13; d_gene: NA; CDR3aa: CSVEAMQGNTIYF
v_gene: TRBV6-6; len: 15; d_gene: NA; CDR3aa: CASSYSGGVRSPLHF
v_gene: TRBV10-3; len: 14; d_gene: NA; CDR3aa: CAIRGTGRSYEQYF
v_gene: TRBV11-3; len: 15; d_gene: NA; CDR3aa: CASSIILSGANVLTF
v_gene: TRBV7-9; len: 14; d_gene: NA; CDR3aa: CASSLAGRNYEQYF
v_gene: TRBV11-2; len: 12; d_gene: NA; CDR3aa: CASSGPGYEQYF
v_gene: TRBV5-4; len: 14; d_gene: NA; CDR3aa: CASSFGTRADTQYF
v_gene: TRBV20-1; len: 16; d_gene: TRBD2; CDR3aa: CSAHDFRGGSPDTQYF
v_gene: TRBV15; len: 16; d_gene: TRBD1; CDR3aa: CATSRDSRTGIDTQYF
v_gene: TRBV12-3/TRBV12-4; len: 15; d_gene: TRBD1; CDR3aa: CASSSGQGMTDTQYF
v_gene: TRBV20-1; len: 13; d_gene: TRBD1; CDR3aa: CSATGGLTDTQYF
v_gene: TRBV7-9; len: 18; d_gene: TRBD2; CDR3aa: CASSTGLAGGFRYNEQFF
v_gene: TRBV6-2/TRBV6-3; len: 14; d_gene: TRBD2; CDR3aa: CASSTGTSWIEQYF
v_gene: TRBV28; len: 13; d_gene: TRBD2; CDR3aa: CASSGTGGYEQYF
v_gene: TRBV19; len: 14; d_gene: TRBD1; CDR3aa: CASSITGGTTEAFF
v_gene: TRBV9; len: 15; d_gene: NA; CDR3aa: CASTFTGATQNEQFF
v_gene: TRBV11-2; len: 17; d_gene: TRBD2; CDR3aa: CASSPLRGTSGNNEQFF
v_gene: TRBV7-2; len: 15; d_gene: NA; CDR3aa: CASSLAAADDQPQHF
v_gene: TRBV7-3; len: 16; d_gene: TRBD2; CDR3aa: CASSLIAGENTDTQYF
v_gene: TRBV7-2; len: 12; d_gene: NA; CDR3aa: CASSLDIVEQYF
v_gene: TRBV5-1; len: 13; d_gene: NA; CDR3aa: CASSLSRSNEQFF
v_gene: TRBV6-8; len: 16; d_gene: NA; CDR3aa: CASSYRLRAGGYEQYF
v_gene: TRBV19; len: 18; d_gene: TRBD2; CDR3aa: CASSFLGRLAGGGAEQFF
v_gene: TRBV12-5; len: 12; d_gene: NA; CDR3aa: CASGLNTGELFF
v_gene: TRBV29-1; len: 13; d_gene: TRBD2; CDR3aa: CSVPREGTDTQYF
v_gene: TRBV7-2; len: 18; d_gene: TRBD2; CDR3aa: CASSSRRGGRAGYNEQFF
v_gene: TRBV19; len: 14; d_gene: TRBD1; CDR3aa: CASTRWTGDNEQFF
v_gene: TRBV7-8; len: 18; d_gene: TRBD2; CDR3aa: CASSFFVSTSGRAGELFF
v_gene: TRBV19; len: 16; d_gene: NA; CDR3aa: CASSIDGSSRGDEQFF
v_gene: TRBV6-6; len: 15; d_gene: TRBD1; CDR3aa: CASSYSSGGNEKLFF
v_gene: TRBV12-3/TRBV12-4; len: 14; d_gene: NA; CDR3aa: CASSRRRAAETQYF
v_gene: TRBV7-9; len: 16; d_gene: NA; CDR3aa: CASSSPLGPGANVLTF
v_gene: TRBV6-2/TRBV6-3; len: 15; d_gene: NA; CDR3aa: CASSPLVGADYGYTF